Here is one TCR beta chain with its context. Its antigen is unknown. This entry is derived from a study of T cell responses to AZD1222 COVID-19 vaccine. Profiled with immunoSEQ multiplex PCR; TCRdb holds only in-frame clones, not every one. The sample shows roughly 150,000 clones, roughly 90% of them seen only once. Study-level results: Clonal diversity may have been underestimated, and the donors were mostly white British, with more females than males. At 160-218 and 743-854, vaccine-associated CD4 TCRs were dominant, and they spanned spike. Spike-specific TCRs gained breadth and depth after people received two AZD1222 doses.

The material sequenced was peripheral blood, taken 28 days after the second AZD1222 dose. The receptor was isolated from an adult who received the AZD1222 COVID-19 vaccine.

The CDR3, as DNA: TGCGCCAGCAGCCCGGACCGCTTTGCGACTGAAGCTTTCTTT. Translating gives CASSPDRFATEAFF. The chain couples TRBV5-1 to TRBJ1-1; D call uncertain. The germline CDR1 and CDR2 sequences are SGHRS and YFSETQ. The V end was cut by 4 bases, the J end by 5 bases, with 15 bases between. The CDR3 extends over 14 amino acids.